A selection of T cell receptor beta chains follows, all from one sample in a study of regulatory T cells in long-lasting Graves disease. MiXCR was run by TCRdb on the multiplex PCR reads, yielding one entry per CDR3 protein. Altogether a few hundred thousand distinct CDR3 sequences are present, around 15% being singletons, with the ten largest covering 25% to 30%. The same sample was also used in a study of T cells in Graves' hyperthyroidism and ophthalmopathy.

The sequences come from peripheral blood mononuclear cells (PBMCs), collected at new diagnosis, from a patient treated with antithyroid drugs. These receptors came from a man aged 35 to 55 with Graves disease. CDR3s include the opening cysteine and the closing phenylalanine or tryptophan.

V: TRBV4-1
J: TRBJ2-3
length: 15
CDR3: CASSTRTGEADTQYF

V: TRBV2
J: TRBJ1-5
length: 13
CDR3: CASRAPGWQPQHF

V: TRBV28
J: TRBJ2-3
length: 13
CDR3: CASRPPRADTQYF

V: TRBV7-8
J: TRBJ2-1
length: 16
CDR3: CASSLAGLAGRDEQFF

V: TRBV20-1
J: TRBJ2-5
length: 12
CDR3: CSWGRNQETQYF

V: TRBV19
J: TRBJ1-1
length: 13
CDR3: CASSMGKNTEAFF

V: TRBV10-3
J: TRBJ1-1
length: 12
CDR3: CAISGSGTEAFF

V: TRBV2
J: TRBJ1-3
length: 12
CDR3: CASSGDGNTIYF

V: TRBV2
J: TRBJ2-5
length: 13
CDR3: CASFWTSSETQYF

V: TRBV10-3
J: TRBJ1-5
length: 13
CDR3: CAISGTGGQPQHF

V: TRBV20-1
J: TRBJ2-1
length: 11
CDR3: CSARTFNEQFF

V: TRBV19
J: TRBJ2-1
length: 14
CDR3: CASQPRAAYNEQFF

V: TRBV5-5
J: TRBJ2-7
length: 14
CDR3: CASSFFGDPYEQYF

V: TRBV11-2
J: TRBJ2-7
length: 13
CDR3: CASSSSPTAEQYF

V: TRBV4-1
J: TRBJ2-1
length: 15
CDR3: CASSRMMQGRDEQFF

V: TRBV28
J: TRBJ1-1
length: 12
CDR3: CASSQQNTEAFF

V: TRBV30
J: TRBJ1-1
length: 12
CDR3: CAWTTGSSYAFF

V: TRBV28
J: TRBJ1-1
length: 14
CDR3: CASSPPSDWAGGFF

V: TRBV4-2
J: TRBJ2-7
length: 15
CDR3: CASSQERVLEDEQYF

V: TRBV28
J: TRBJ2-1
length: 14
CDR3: CASRDSRRANEQFF

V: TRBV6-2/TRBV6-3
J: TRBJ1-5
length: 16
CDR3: CASSPRDRAGNQPQHF

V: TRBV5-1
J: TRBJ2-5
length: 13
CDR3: CASSLLSQETQYF

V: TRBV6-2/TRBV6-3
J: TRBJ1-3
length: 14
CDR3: CASSEIGRGHTIYF

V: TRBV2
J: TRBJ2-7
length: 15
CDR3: CASSGTSGGSYEQYF

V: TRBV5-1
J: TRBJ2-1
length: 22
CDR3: CASSLTGLAGAPHVSSYNEQFF

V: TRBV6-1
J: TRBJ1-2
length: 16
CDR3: CASSAPGRTRNYGYTF

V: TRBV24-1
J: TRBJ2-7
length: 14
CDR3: CATVYGRGFYEQYF

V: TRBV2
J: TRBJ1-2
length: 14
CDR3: CASSSTNRYYGYTF

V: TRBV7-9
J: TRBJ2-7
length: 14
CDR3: CASSLAGAPREQYF

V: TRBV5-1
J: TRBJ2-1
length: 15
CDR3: CASSQDGRDYNEQFF

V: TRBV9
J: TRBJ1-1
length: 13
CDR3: CASSPRGRAEAFF

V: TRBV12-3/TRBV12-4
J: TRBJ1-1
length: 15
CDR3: CASSPTGHLNTEAFF

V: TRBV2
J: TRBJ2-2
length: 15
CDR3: CASSPSRGNTGELFF

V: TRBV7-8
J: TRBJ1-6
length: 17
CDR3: CASSLVSGIAYNSPLHF

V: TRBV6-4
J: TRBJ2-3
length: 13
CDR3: CASSDSSSDTQYF

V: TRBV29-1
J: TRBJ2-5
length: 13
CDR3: CSVPAAGQETQYF

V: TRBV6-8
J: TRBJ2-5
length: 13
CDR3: CASSPLVVETQYF

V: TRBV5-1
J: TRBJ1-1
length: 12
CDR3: CASSSWSTEAFF

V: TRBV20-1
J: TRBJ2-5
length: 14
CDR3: CSARELYDPGTQYF

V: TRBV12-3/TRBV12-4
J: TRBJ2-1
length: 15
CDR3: CASRAGRGSYNEQFF

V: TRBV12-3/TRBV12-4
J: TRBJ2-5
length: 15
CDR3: CASSFASGLGETQYF

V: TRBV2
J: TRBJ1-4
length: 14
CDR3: CASRSTHGIKELFF

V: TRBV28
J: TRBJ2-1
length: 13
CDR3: CASRGLGYNEQFF

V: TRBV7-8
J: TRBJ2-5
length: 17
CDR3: CASSPGTSGGYGETQYF

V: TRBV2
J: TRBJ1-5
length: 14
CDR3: CASSDRVVDQPQHF

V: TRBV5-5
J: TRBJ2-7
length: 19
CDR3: CASSLLLGHLGTISYEQYF

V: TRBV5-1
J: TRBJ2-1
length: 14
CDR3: CASRQANGYNEQFF

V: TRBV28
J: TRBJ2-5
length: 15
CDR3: CASSTAGSDQETQYF

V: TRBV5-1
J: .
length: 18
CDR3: CASSPGTSGGADGETQYF

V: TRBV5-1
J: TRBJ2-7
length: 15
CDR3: CASSLDAIVGSEQYF

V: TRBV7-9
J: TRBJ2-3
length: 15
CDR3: CASSSGLGGSDTQYF

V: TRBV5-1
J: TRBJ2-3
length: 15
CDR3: CASSFGDWEGDTQYF

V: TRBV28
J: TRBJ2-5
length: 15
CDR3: CASSFTGGHGETQYF

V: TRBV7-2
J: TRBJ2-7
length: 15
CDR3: CASSTGLAGGAEQYF